The source of this TCR beta chain is a study of shared clonotypes between healthy human individuals. Study results and limitations: Estimated richness values were generally larger in naive subsets than in memory subsets. An effect of sequencing depth on clonotype sharing among donors was expected. Despite large depth, sorted-subset datasets appeared incompletely sequenced.

Each subset's genomic DNA was shared equally among a number of immunoSEQ plates. Some clones are missing from TCRdb's copy, which holds only in-frame ones; the method was immunoSEQ multiplex PCR. The sample carries 1 million to 1.3 million clones, around 78% recorded once. Note on this clone: Its antigen remains unidentified.

V lost 4 bases and J lost 0; bases outside the gene matches: 2. The CDR3 has 15 amino acids. CDR1 and CDR2 (germline): SEHNR, FQNEAQ (reference sequence). Sequencing was done on a sample of memory CD4+ T cells from PBMCs. As for subset: CD45RA-negative fraction. The TCR sequence derives from a man aged 18 to 35 in good health. Some clones in this sample may be carry-over from other donors' samples. The rearrangement uses TRBV7-9 and TRBJ1-1; the match to TRBD1 covers 10 bases. The CDR3 protein is CASSWGQGMNTEAFF. The CDR3 DNA reads TGTGCCAGCAGCTGGGGACAGGGGATGAACACTGAAGCTTTCTTT.